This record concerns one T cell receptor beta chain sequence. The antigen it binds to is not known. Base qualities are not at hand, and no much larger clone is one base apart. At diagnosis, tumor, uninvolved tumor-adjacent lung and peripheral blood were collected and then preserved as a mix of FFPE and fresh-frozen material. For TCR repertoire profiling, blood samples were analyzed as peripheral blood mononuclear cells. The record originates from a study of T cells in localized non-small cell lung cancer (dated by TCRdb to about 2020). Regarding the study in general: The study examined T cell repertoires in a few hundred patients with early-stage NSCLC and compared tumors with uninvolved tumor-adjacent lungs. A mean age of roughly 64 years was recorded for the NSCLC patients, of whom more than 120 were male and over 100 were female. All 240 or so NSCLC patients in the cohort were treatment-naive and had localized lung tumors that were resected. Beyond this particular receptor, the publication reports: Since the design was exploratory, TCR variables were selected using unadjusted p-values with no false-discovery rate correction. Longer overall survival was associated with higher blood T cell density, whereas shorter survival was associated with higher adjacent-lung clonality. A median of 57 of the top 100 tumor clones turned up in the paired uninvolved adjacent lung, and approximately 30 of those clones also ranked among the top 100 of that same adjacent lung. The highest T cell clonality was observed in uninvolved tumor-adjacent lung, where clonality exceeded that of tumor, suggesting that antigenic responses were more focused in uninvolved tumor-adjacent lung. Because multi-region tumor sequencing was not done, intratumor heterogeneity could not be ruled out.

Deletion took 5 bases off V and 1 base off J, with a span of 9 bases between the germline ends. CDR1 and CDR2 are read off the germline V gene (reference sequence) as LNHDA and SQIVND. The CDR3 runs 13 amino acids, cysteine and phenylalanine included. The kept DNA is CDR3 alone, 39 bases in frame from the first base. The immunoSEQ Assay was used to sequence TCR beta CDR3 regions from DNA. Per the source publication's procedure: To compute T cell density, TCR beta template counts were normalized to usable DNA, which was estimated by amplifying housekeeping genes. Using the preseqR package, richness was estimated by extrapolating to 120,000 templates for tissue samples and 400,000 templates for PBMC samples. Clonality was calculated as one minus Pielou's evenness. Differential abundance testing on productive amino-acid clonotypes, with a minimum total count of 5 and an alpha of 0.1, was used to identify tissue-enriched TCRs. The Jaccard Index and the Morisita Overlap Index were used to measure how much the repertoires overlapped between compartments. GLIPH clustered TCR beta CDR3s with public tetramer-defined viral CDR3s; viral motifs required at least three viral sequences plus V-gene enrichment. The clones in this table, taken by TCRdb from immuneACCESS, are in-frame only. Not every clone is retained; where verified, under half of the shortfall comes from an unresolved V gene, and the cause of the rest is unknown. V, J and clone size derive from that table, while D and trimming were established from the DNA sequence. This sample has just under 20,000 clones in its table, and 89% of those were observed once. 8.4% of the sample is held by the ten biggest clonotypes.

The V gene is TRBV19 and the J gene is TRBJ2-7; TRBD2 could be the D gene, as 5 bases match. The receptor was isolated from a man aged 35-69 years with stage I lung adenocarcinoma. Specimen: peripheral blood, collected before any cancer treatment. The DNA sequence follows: TGTGCCAGTAGTGACTCGGGATCCTACGAGCAGTACTTC. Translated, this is CASSDSGSYEQYF.